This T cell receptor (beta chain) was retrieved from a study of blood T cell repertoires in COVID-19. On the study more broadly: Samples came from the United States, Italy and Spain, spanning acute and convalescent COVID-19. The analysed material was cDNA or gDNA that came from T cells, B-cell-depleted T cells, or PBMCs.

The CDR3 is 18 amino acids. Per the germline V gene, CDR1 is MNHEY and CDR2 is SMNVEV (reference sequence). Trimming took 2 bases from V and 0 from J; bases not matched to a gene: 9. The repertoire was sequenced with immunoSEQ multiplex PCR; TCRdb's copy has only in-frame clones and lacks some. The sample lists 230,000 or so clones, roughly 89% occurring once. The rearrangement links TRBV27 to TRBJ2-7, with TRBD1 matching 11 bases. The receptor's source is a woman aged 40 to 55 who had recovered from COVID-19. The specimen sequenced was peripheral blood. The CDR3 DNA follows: TGTGCCAGCAGTTTAGCGCCGATGGGACAGGGGGTCTCCTACGAGCAGTACTTC. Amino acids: CASSLAPMGQGVSYEQYF.